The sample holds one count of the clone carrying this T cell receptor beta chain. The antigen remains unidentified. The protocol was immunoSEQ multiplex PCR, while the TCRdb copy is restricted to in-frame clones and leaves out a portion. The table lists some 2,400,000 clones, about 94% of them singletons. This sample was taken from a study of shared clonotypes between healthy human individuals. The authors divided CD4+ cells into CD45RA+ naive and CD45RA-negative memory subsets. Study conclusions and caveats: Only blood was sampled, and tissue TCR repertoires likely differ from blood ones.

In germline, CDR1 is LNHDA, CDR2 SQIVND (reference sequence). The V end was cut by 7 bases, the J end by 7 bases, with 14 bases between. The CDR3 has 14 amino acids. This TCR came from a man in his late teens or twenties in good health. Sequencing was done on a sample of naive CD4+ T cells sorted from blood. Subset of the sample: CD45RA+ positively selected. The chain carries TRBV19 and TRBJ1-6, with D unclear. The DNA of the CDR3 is TGTGCCAGTACCGGAGGACTCGCAAATTCACCCCTCCACTTT. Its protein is CASTGGLANSPLHF.